The rows below give T cell receptor beta chains drawn from one sample of a study of molecular identifiers for immune sequencing clone quantification. TCRdb re-analysed the PCR reads in MiXCR, keeping a single row per CDR3 protein. Of about 8,300 distinct CDR3 sequences in the sample, under 40% are singletons; the top ten hold 5.3%. The sequenced material came from naive CD8+ T cells from blood, with Jurkat cell RNA spiked in. Source of these receptors: a human donor in good health. Some libraries in this study had Jurkat cell RNA spiked in. Each CDR3 is given with its conserved first and last residue. A D gene is named only where the DNA matches it firmly. Clone size is shown for a subset of rows, as once, few, many or a class of expanded clone.

clone_size: -
v_call: TRBV24-1
d_call: -
j_call: TRBJ2-2
cdr3_aa: CATSDFNTGELFF
cdr3_nt: TGTGCCACCAGTGATTTCAACACCGGGGAGCTGTTTTTT

clone_size: few
v_call: TRBV15
d_call: -
j_call: TRBJ2-3
cdr3_aa: CAIKHGGPSTDTQYF
cdr3_nt: TGTGCCATCAAACACGGGGGGCCGAGCACAGATACGCAGTATTTT

clone_size: few
v_call: TRBV7-9
d_call: TRBD2
j_call: TRBJ2-1
cdr3_aa: CASSPPTGGGEQFF
cdr3_nt: TGTGCCAGCAGCCCCCCTACGGGAGGCGGTGAGCAGTTCTTC

clone_size: medium-sized
v_call: TRBV19
d_call: TRBD2
j_call: TRBJ2-5
cdr3_aa: CASQPTSGGETQYF
cdr3_nt: TGTGCCAGCCAACCGACTAGCGGGGGAGAGACCCAGTACTTC

clone_size: -
v_call: TRBV6-5
d_call: TRBD1
j_call: TRBJ1-1
cdr3_aa: CASSWGQLNTEAFF
cdr3_nt: TGTGCCAGCAGCTGGGGACAGCTGAACACTGAAGCTTTCTTT

clone_size: medium-sized
v_call: TRBV9
d_call: -
j_call: TRBJ2-7
cdr3_aa: CASSPNVAYEQYF
cdr3_nt: TGTGCCAGCAGCCCTAATGTGGCCTACGAGCAGTACTTC

clone_size: -
v_call: TRBV2
d_call: -
j_call: TRBJ1-2
cdr3_aa: CASYRTANYGYTF
cdr3_nt: TGTGCCAGCTACAGAACTGCTAACTATGGCTACACCTTC

clone_size: -
v_call: TRBV19
d_call: TRBD2
j_call: TRBJ2-7
cdr3_aa: CASSSASGPYEQYF
cdr3_nt: TGTGCCAGTAGTTCAGCTAGCGGACCCTACGAGCAGTACTTC

clone_size: -
v_call: TRBV28
d_call: TRBD2
j_call: TRBJ2-7
cdr3_aa: CASSPPGDYRISEQYF
cdr3_nt: TGTGCCAGCTCGCCCCCGGGGGACTACCGGATCTCCGAGCAGTACTTC

clone_size: few
v_call: TRBV20-1
d_call: -
j_call: TRBJ1-2
cdr3_aa: CSALPDGGGLNGYTF
cdr3_nt: TGCAGTGCCCTACCCGACGGGGGAGGGTTGAATGGCTACACCTTC